The 4 T cell receptor beta chains presented below share a single source sample, sequenced in a study of T cell repertoires in cytomegalovirus infection. These receptors lack a known antigen. TCRdb reprocessed the reads via MiXCR and lists one record per CDR3 protein. The repertoire holds approximately 470,000 distinct CDR3 sequences, under 55% seen once, with about two fifths in the top ten. This specimen consisted of cultured PBMCs, obtained from culture after CMV antigen stimulation. The receptors were gathered from a human donor in good health (CMV status not recorded). Some clones in this sample may be carry-over from other donors' samples.

This clonotype was seen only a few times. The gene calls are TRBV7-9 and TRBJ2-5, with D possibly being TRBD2 (6 bases). CDR1 SEHNR and CDR2 FQNEAQ come from the germline V gene (reference sequence). Trimming stripped 5 bases from V and 5 bases from J, with 18 bases between. The CDR3 is 15 amino acids. The CDR3 DNA sequence: TGTGCCAGCAGCCAGAGGAGGGATACGAGTGAGACCCAGTACTTC. As protein: CASSQRRDTSETQYF.

The chain carries TRBV5-4 and TRBJ2-1; TRBD2 matches at 12 bases. This CDR3 comprises 19 residues. The V gene end was trimmed by 2 bases and the J gene end by 0 bases; junction bases not matched to a gene: 9. The V gene's germline CDR1 is SGHNT and CDR2 YYREEE (reference sequence). CDR3 in amino acids: CASSFPGLAGTSSYNEQFF. CDR3 sequence (DNA): TGTGCCAGCAGCTTTCCGGGACTAGCGGGTACAAGCTCCTACAATGAGCAGTTCTTC.

This clonotype was detected only a few times. The rearrangement links TRBV7-2 to TRBJ2-5; 7 nucleotides align to TRBD1. Germline V gene lookup returns CDR1 SGHTA and CDR2 FQGNSA. The V gene end was trimmed by 3 bases and the J gene end by 5 bases; junction bases not matched to a gene: 6. The CDR3 consists of 14 residues. As DNA, the CDR3 is TGTGCCAGCAGCTTCCACTCGACAGGGGAGACCCAGTACTTC. This codes for CASSFHSTGETQYF. Filled out from reference TRBV7-2 and TRBJ2-5, the complete variable domain reads GAGVSQSPSNKVTEKGKDVELRCDPISGHTALYWYRQSLGQGLEFLIYFQGNSAPDKSGLPSDRFSAERTGGSVSTLTIQRTQQEDSAVYLCASSFHSTGETQYFGPGTRLLVL.

In its sample, this clonotype was seen a few times. J is TRBJ2-1 and V is TRBV7-2, with 12 bases lining up with TRBD1. Germline CDR1 reads SGHTA; CDR2 reads FQGNSA. The V segment lost 4 bases and the J segment 7 bases; nucleotides outside the gene matches: 8. The CDR3 extends over 16 amino acids. The CDR3 nucleotides read TGTGCCAGCAGCTCAGTTGGGACAGGGGGCCGGAATGAGCAGTTCTTC. Its translation is CASSSVGTGGRNEQFF.